Shown below are 21 T cell receptor beta chains from a single sample sequenced in a study of T-cell memory formation after mild COVID-19. TCRdb reprocessed the 5' RACE reads via MiXCR and lists one record per CDR3 protein. This table has a few hundred thousand distinct CDR3 sequences, less than 25% appearing once. Specimen: PBMCs or a T cell subset sorted from them (not recorded which). The receptors stem from an adult woman who had mild COVID-19 (a few samples of this study predate the infection). Cell type and time point are not known.

The V gene is TRBV5-1, the J gene TRBJ2-1; 8 positions match TRBD2. The CDR3 has 15 residues. CDR1 is SGHRS and CDR2 is YFSETQ in the germline V gene. The V and J ends lost 0 bases and 7 bases, in that order; junction bases with no gene match: 6. CDR3 DNA: TGCGCCAGCAGCTTGGTCGGGAGGGCCGGGAATGAGCAGTTCTTC. This translates into CASSLVGRAGNEQFF. Using reference TRBV5-1 and TRBJ2-1 for the parts outside the CDR3, the full variable domain is KAGVTQTPRYLIKTRGQQVTLSCSPISGHRSVSWYQQTPGQGLQFLFEYFSETQRNKGNFPGRFSGRQFSNSRSEMNVSTLELGDSALYLCASSLVGRAGNEQFFGPGTRLTVL.

This clonotype was seen more than once but under ten times. The chain combines TRBV30 with TRBJ2-1; perhaps D is TRBD1 or TRBD2 (6 bases each). Germline V gene lookup returns CDR1 GTSNPN and CDR2 SVGIG (reference sequence). This CDR3 spans 14 amino acids. The V gene lost 4 bases and the J gene lost 2 bases, with 12 bases spanning the gap. CDR3 in DNA: TGTGCCTGGAAGGGGGAGCGGGCCTACAATGAGCAGTTCTTC. Translated: CAWKGERAYNEQFF.

This clonotype was recorded a few times. This chain connects TRBV15 to TRBJ2-1; D may be TRBD1 (6 bases). Germline loops: CDR1 LNHNV, CDR2 YYDKDF (reference sequence). The CDR3 extends over 15 amino acids. V lost 0 bases and J lost 12, with 18 bases in between. The chain's CDR3 is CATSRDSTGSEGQFF. CDR3 DNA sequence: TGTGCCACCAGCAGAGATAGTACAGGGTCAGAGGGGCAGTTCTTC.

Of note for this clonotype: Germline and junction disagree at one end, which may indicate a read error. The chain employs TRBV5-1 and TRBJ2-7; TRBD2 is a possible D gene (5 bases). CDR1 and CDR2 from the germline V gene are SGHRS and YFSETQ. This CDR3 comprises 11 residues. The CDR3 reads CASSLAGERLF. In DNA, the CDR3 is TGCGCCAGCAGCTTGGCCGGGGAGAGACTCTTC. The full variable domain, its missing parts supplied by reference TRBV5-1 and TRBJ2-7, is KAGVTQTPRYLIKTRGQQVTLSCSPISGHRSVSWYQQTPGQGLQFLFEYFSETQRNKGNFPGRFSGRQFSNSRSEMNVSTLELGDSALYLCASSLAGERLFGPGTRLTVT.

The genes are TRBV7-6 and TRBJ2-1, with a weak D call TRBD2 (5 bases). Between the trimmed V and J ends, which lost 5 bases and 5 bases, there was a span of 22 bases. The CDR3 totals 17 residues. Germline V gives CDR1 SGHVS, CDR2 FNYEAQ. The chain's CDR3 is CASSPQRASWVDNEQFF. As DNA, the CDR3 is TGTGCCAGCAGCCCCCAACGGGCTAGCTGGGTGGACAATGAGCAGTTCTTC.

This clonotype turned up a few times. This chain uses TRBV6-1 with TRBJ2-6; D remains ambiguous. The CDR3 spans 18 residues. Trimming stripped 11 bases from V and 0 bases from J, with 23 bases between. The germline V gene encodes CDR1 MNHNS and CDR2 SASEGT. CDR3 sequence: CAVPRGTAPSSGANVLTF. CDR3 DNA sequence: TGTGCCGTCCCCAGAGGAACAGCTCCGAGCTCTGGGGCCAACGTCCTGACTTTC.

The table lists this clonotype with a few counts. This chain uses TRBV24-1 with TRBJ2-1; unclear D gene. Trimming shortened V by 1 base and J by 0 bases, and 9 bases separated the two germline ends. CDR3 length: 16 residues. Germline-derived CDR1 and CDR2 are KGHDR and SFDVKD. The CDR3 DNA is TGTGCCACCAGTGATTTTGGAAGGGACTCCTACAATGAGCAGTTCTTC. Protein product: CATSDFGRDSYNEQFF.

This clonotype was found a few times. The rearrangement joins TRBV4-2 to TRBJ2-3; 7 bases are shared with TRBD2. This CDR3 is built from 16 residues. Germline V gene lookup returns CDR1 LGHNA and CDR2 YNFKEQ. The V and J ends lost 1 base and 0 bases, in that order; junction bases with no gene match: 4. The CDR3 loop is CASSQVPSGSTDTQYF. The CDR3 nucleotides read TGTGCCAGCAGCCAAGTGCCTAGCGGCAGCACAGATACGCAGTATTTT.

This clonotype was detected a few times. The chain employs TRBV6-6 and TRBJ2-7; a weak D match, TRBD2 (6 bases). CDR1 is MNHNY and CDR2 is SVGAGI in the germline V gene (reference sequence). Trimming stripped 6 bases from V and 3 bases from J, with 24 bases between. This CDR3 comprises 17 residues. CDR3 in DNA: TGTGCCAGCAGCCCGGGGGAGGACCTACCTGGGCGCTACGAGCAGTACTTC. Residues: CASSPGEDLPGRYEQYF.

There are a few counts of this clonotype. The J gene is TRBJ2-3, the V gene TRBV7-9, with D tentatively TRBD2 (6 bases). This CDR3 is built from 15 residues. CDR1 and CDR2 from the germline V gene are SEHNR and FQNEAQ (reference sequence). V lost 8 bases, J lost 0 bases, and 15 bases lay in between. As DNA, the CDR3 is TGTGCCAGCGGCGGGGCGGACCCTAGCACAGATACGCAGTATTTT. Translation gives CASGGADPSTDTQYF.

The CDR3 is CASSQEVSGLMNTGELFF. CDR3 coding DNA: TGTGCCAGCAGCCAGGAGGTTTCCGGTTTAATGAACACCGGGGAGCTGTTTTTT. This chain joins TRBV4-2 and TRBJ2-2, with D perhaps TRBD2 (5 bases). V was pared by 3 bases and J by 1 base, with 18 bases between. Germline lookup yields CDR1 LGHNA and CDR2 YNFKEQ. The CDR3 contains 18 residues.

The chain carries TRBV4-1 and TRBJ2-1; TRBD2 matches 12 bases. Losses at the gene ends were 5 bases for V and 2 bases for J; bases not matched to a gene: 4. Germline CDR1 reads MGHRA; CDR2 reads YSYEKL. The CDR3 runs to 16 residues. This CDR3 reads CASSSLAGGPYNEQFF. The DNA of the CDR3 is TGCGCCAGCAGCTCCCTAGCGGGGGGGCCCTACAATGAGCAGTTCTTC.

The rearrangement joins TRBV4-1 to TRBJ1-6, with a tentative D call TRBD1 (6 bases). With 0 bases removed from V and 8 bases from J, the gap between germline ends came to 14 bases. From germline, CDR1 is MGHRA and CDR2 YSYEKL. The CDR3 totals 16 residues. The CDR3 bases are TGCGCCAGCAGCCAAGAACGGGACATAGGGCATTCACCCCTCCACTTT. It translates to CASSQERDIGHSPLHF.

This rearrangement joins TRBV4-1 to TRBJ2-3, with D hard to call. Germline V gene lookup returns CDR1 MGHRA and CDR2 YSYEKL. Trimming took off 1 base at V and 2 bases at J, with 7 bases between the two ends. This CDR3 region has 14 residues. The chain's CDR3 is CASSQGHNTDTQYF. The CDR3 nucleotides are TGCGCCAGCAGCCAAGGGCATAACACAGATACGCAGTATTTT.

This clonotype has a handful of counts. The chain has TRBV28 and TRBJ1-2; TRBD1 matches at 11 bases. CDR1 MDHEN and CDR2 SYDVKM come from the germline V gene. The trim removed 6 bases at V and 0 bases at J, leaving 12 bases unmatched. The CDR3 sequence is 18 residues long. CDR3 DNA sequence: TGTGCCAGCAGGGCGGGACAGGGGGGAGTCGGGACTAACTATGGCTACACCTTC. Its protein product is CASRAGQGGVGTNYGYTF.

The sample holds many counts of this clonotype. This chain joins TRBV4-2 and TRBJ2-7, with 12 bases fitting TRBD1. Germline trimming cut 0 bases from V and 7 bases from J; bases unmatched to any gene: 4. There are 15 residues in the CDR3. Germline CDR1 is LGHNA and CDR2 is YNFKEQ. CDR3 DNA sequence: TGTGCCAGCAGCCAAGAGGGACAGGGGGCTGAGGAGCAGTACTTC. It codes for CASSQEGQGAEEQYF.

The chain links TRBV19 to TRBJ2-2; D might be TRBD1 (7 bases). Between the trimmed V and J ends, which lost 7 bases and 4 bases, there was a span of 16 bases. The CDR3 consists of 15 residues. CDR1 is LNHDA and CDR2 is SQIVND in the germline V gene (reference sequence). CDR3: CASKVRQGGTGELFF. In DNA form, the CDR3 reads TGTGCCAGTAAGGTCAGGCAGGGGGGCACCGGGGAGCTGTTTTTT.

V is TRBV19 and J is TRBJ2-7, with D maybe TRBD2 (6 bases). The CDR3 has 12 amino acids. Germline loops: CDR1 LNHDA, CDR2 SQIVND (reference sequence). Trimming removed 1 base at V and 7 bases at J, with 8 bases between. CDR3 bases: TGTGCCAGTAGTATAGCTCGGGGGGAGCAGTACTTC. This gives the protein CASSIARGEQYF.

This clonotype showed up just a few times. This sequence joins TRBV25-1 and TRBJ2-6, with D unclear. Between the trimmed V and J ends, which lost 4 bases and 4 bases, there was a span of 8 bases. CDR1 is MGHDK and CDR2 is SYGVNS in the germline V gene. The CDR3 is 14 amino acids. CDR3 in DNA: TGTGCCAGCAGTGCCCCTGGGGGGGCCAACGTCCTGACTTTC. This gives the protein CASSAPGGANVLTF.

This chain connects TRBV19 to TRBJ2-7, with 7 bases aligning to TRBD2. This CDR3 is 15 amino acids long. The V gene's germline CDR1 is LNHDA and CDR2 SQIVND (reference sequence). V gave up 3 bases and J gave up 4 bases; unmatched junction bases: 9. CDR3 loop: CASSIAGREGYEQYF. In DNA, the CDR3 is TGTGCCAGTAGTATCGCCGGCAGGGAGGGTTACGAGCAGTACTTC.

The sample holds a few counts of this clonotype. The rearrangement links TRBV7-9 to TRBJ2-2; tentative D call: TRBD1 (6 bases). The germline gives CDR1 SEHNR, CDR2 FQNEAQ (reference sequence). The CDR3 loop spans 15 amino acids. Trimming pared 2 bases from V and 5 bases from J, leaving 12 bases between. CDR3 sequence: CASSLSGQGTGELFF. The CDR3 coding sequence is TGTGCCAGCAGCTTATCTGGCCAGGGGACCGGGGAGCTGTTTTTT.